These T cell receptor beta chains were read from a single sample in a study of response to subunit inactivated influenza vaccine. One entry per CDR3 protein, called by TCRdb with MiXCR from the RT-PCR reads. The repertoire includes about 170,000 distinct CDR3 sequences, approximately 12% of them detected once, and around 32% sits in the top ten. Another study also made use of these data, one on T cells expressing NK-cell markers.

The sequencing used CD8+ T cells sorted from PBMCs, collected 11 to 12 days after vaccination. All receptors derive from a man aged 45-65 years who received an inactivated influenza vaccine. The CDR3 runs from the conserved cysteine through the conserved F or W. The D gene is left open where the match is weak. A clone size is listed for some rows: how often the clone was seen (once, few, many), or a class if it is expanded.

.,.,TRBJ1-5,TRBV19,TGTGCCAGTAGTATAGCTCCGCCCCAGCATTTT,CASSIAPPQHF
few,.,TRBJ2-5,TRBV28,TGTGCCAGCAGGTCCCCGGGGGCTAGGGAGACCCAGTACTTC,CASRSPGARETQYF
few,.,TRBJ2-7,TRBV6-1,TGTGCCAGCAGTGAAGAGAGTCAGCACTACGAGCAGTACTTC,CASSEESQHYEQYF
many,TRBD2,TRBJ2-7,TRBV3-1,TGTGCCAGCAGCCAGGGACTAGCGGGAGGGTACTCCTACGAGCAGTACTTC,CASSQGLAGGYSYEQYF
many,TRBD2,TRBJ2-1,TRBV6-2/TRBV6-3,TGTGCCAGCAGTGCCGGGACTAGAAGTGAGCAGTTCTTC,CASSAGTRSEQFF
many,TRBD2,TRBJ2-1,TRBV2,TGTACCATCTGTTTCGGGCCTGTCGGCGGGAGGATACCCTACAATGAGCAGTTCTTC,CTICFGPVGGRIPYNEQFF
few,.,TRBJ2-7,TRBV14,TGTGCCAGCAGCCAAGGTCAGTCCAGCTTTCCCGAGCAGTACTTC,CASSQGQSSFPEQYF
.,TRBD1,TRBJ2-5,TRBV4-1,TGCGCCAGCAGCCTCGTGGGGACAGGGCTCCAAGAGACCCAGTACTTC,CASSLVGTGLQETQYF
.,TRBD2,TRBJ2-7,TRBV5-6,TGTGCCAGCAGCTACGGGACTAGCGGGGTCTACGAGCAGTACTTC,CASSYGTSGVYEQYF
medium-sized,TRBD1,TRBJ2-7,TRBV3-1,TGTGCCAGCAGCCAAAAGAGGGGACAGGGGGCCTACGAGCAGTACTTC,CASSQKRGQGAYEQYF
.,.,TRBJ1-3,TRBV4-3,TGCGCCAGCAGCCAAGCGTCCGCCTCTGGAAACACCATATATTTT,CASSQASASGNTIYF
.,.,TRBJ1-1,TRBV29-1,TGCAGCGGTATACAGGTACAGGAAGCTTTCTTT,CSGIQVQEAFF
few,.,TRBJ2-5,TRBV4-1,TGCGCCAGCAGCCAAGCGCATCTGGCGAGGGAATCAGAGACCCAGTACTTC,CASSQAHLARESETQYF
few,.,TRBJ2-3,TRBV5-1,TGCGCCAGCAGCCACCGGGACCATGGGACAGATACGCAGTATTTT,CASSHRDHGTDTQYF
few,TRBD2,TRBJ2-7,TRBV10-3,TGTGCCATCAGACGCTTTTCGACTAGCGGTACTTCCTACGAGCAGTACTTC,CAIRRFSTSGTSYEQYF
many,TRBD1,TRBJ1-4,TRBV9,TGTGCCAGCAGCACCCGGGACAGGGAGAATGAAAAACTGTTTTTT,CASSTRDRENEKLFF
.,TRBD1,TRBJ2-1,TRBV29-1,TGCAGCGCCGGGACAGGGACGACTAGTCTTAATAGTCACAATGAGCAGTTCTTC,CSAGTGTTSLNSHNEQFF
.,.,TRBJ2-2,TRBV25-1,TGTGCCAGCAGTCGTGCAGTCACCGGGGAGCTGTTTTTT,CASSRAVTGELFF
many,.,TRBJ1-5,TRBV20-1,TGCAGTGCTAGAGGAGGGAGCAATCAGCCCCAGCATTTT,CSARGGSNQPQHF
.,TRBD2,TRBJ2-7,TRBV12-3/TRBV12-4,TGTGCCAGCAGTTTATCGTCTAGCGGGAGCTCCTACGAGCAGTACTTC,CASSLSSSGSSYEQYF
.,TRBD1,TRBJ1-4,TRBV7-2,TGTGCCAGCAGCTTTGGGACAGCGAATAATGAAAAACTGTTTTTT,CASSFGTANNEKLFF
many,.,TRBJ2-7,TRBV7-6,TGTGCCAGCAGCCCGGGGACGGGCTACGAGCAGTACTTC,CASSPGTGYEQYF
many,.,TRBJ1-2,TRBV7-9,TGTGCCAGCAGCTACACAGCCCCTAACTATGGCTACACCTTC,CASSYTAPNYGYTF
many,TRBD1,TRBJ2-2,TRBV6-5,TGTGCCAGCAGTTACGGGACAGGGGTAGGGTACACCGGGGAGCTGTTTTTT,CASSYGTGVGYTGELFF
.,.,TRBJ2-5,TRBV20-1,TGCAGTGCTAGTTTGGAGGGAGAGACCCAGTACTTC,CSASLEGETQYF
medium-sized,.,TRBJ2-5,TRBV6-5,TGTGCCAGCAGTTACTCAGGAGGCCTATTCGACCAAGAGACCCAGTACTTC,CASSYSGGLFDQETQYF
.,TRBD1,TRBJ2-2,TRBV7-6,TGTGCCAGCAGCCCCCGGACAGGGATTGGTGAGCTGTTTTTT,CASSPRTGIGELFF
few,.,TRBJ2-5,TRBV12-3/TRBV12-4,TGTGCCAGCAGTTTAGTAGGGTCGAATTTCCAAGAGACCCAGTACTTC,CASSLVGSNFQETQYF
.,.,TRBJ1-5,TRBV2,TGTGCCAGCAGCGAACCGGGGGGCGGCAATCAGCCCCAGCATTTT,CASSEPGGGNQPQHF
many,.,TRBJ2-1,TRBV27,TGTGCCAGCAGCCGGGACCCCATAGGGTACAATGAGCAGTTCTTC,CASSRDPIGYNEQFF
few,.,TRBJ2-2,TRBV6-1,TGTGCCAGCAGTAAATTGGACGATGCCGGGGAGCTGTTTTTT,CASSKLDDAGELFF
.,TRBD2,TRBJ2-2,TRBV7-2,TGTGCCAGCAGCTTAGCCGTTTTCGGACTAGCGGAGAACACCGGGGAGCTGTTTTTT,CASSLAVFGLAENTGELFF
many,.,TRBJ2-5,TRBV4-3,TGCGCCAGCAGCCAGGTACAGGAGAACCAAGAGACCCAGTACTTC,CASSQVQENQETQYF
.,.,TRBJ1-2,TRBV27,TGTGCCAGCAGATGGGTAGGGGCGGGTAACTATGGCTACACCTTC,CASRWVGAGNYGYTF
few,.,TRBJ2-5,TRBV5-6,TGTGCCAGCAGCTCACCAGGCGGGTTAATGGCCCAGTACTTC,CASSSPGGLMAQYF
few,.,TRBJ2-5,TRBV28,TGTGCCAGCACCCGGAATGTGGGAGGCACAGAGACCCAGTACTTC,CASTRNVGGTETQYF
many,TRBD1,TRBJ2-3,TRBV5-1,TGCGCCAGCAGCTTAGGACAGGACCCTACAGATACGCAGTATTTT,CASSLGQDPTDTQYF
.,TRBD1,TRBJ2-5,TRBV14,TGTGCCAGCAGCCAGGAGACAGGGTTGGAGACCCAGTACTTC,CASSQETGLETQYF
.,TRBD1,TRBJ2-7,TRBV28,TGTGCCAGCAGTGGGGGACAGATCAATTTCCTCTCCTACGAGCAGTACTTC,CASSGGQINFLSYEQYF
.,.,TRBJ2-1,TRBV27,TGTGCCAGCTCTGAAGGACTCTTCGGGAGAGGGTTTGAGCAGTTCTTC,CASSEGLFGRGFEQFF
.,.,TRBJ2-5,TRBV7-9,TGTGCCAGCAGCTTTGTTCCAGACCAAGAGACCCAGTACTTC,CASSFVPDQETQYF
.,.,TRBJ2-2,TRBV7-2,TGTGCCAGCAGCTTCCACCGGGACACAAACACCGGGGAGCTGTTTTTT,CASSFHRDTNTGELFF
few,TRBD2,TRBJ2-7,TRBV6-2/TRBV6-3,TGTGCCAGCAGCCGCCGACTAGCTCCTGTTGAAGAGCAGTACTTC,CASSRRLAPVEEQYF
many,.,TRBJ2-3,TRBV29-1,TGCAGCGTTGAAGATCAGCTAGAAACTAGCACAGATACGCAGTATTTT,CSVEDQLETSTDTQYF
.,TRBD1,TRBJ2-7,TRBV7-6,TGTGCCAGCAGCTGGGACAGGGGAACCTCCTACGAGCAGTACTTC,CASSWDRGTSYEQYF
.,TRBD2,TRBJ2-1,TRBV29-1,TGCAGCGTGATAGGACTAGCGGGCTCGAATGAGCAGTTCTTC,CSVIGLAGSNEQFF
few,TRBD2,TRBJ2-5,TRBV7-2,TGTGCCAGCAGCTTTCTGCGGGGGGGCCGGGAGACCCAGTACTTC,CASSFLRGGRETQYF
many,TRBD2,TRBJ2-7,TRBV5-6,TGTGCCAGCAGCCTCGGGACTAGTAGTTACGAGCAGTACTTC,CASSLGTSSYEQYF
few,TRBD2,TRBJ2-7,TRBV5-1,TGCGCCAGCAGCTTGGGGCTAGCGGGAGTTCCCCCCTACGAGCAGTACTTC,CASSLGLAGVPPYEQYF
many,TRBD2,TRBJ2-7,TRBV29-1,TGCAGCGCCCAACTAGCGAGCTCCTACGAGCAGTACTTC,CSAQLASSYEQYF
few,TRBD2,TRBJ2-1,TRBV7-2,TGTGCCAGCAGCCCCGGGGTGTGGGGGGGCTACAATGAGCAGTTCTTC,CASSPGVWGGYNEQFF
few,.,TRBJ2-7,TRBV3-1,TGTGCCAGCAGCCAAGGTGGCGGGCTTGGCTACGAGCAGTACTTC,CASSQGGGLGYEQYF
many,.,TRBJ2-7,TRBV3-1,TGTGCCAGCAGCCCTCCAGACTCCTACGAGCAGTACTTC,CASSPPDSYEQYF
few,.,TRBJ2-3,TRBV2,TGTGCCAGCGGGCGGGTTTTAACAGATACGCAGTATTTT,CASGRVLTDTQYF